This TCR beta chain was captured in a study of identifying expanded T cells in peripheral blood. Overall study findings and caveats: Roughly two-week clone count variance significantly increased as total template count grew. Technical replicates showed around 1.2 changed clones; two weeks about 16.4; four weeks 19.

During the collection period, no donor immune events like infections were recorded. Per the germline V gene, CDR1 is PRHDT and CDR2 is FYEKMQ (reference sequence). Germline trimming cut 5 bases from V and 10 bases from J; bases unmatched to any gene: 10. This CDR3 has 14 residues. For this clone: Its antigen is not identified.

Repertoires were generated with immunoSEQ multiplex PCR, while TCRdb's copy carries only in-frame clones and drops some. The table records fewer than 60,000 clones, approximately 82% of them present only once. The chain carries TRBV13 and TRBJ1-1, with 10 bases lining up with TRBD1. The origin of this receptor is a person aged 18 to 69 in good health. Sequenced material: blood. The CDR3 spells CASSQDRGRRGAFF. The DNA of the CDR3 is TGTGCCAGCAGCCAAGACAGGGGGCGAAGGGGAGCTTTCTTT. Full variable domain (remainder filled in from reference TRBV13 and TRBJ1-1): AAGVIQSPRHLIKEKRETATLKCYPIPRHDTVYWYQQGPGQDPQFLISFYEKMQSDKGSIPDRFSAQQFSDYHSELNMSSLELGDSALYFCASSQDRGRRGAFFGQGTRLTVV.